This TCR beta chain was identified in a study of blood T cell repertoires in COVID-19. Across the study: From the United States, Italy and Spain came samples of acute and convalescent COVID-19. PBMCs, B-cell-depleted T cells, or T cells were the source of the cDNA or gDNA that made up the material.

Original processing notes: Counts of nucleated cells, estimated from reference gene primer amplification, were obtained. Method: immunoSEQ multiplex PCR; TCRdb's copy keeps in-frame clones and lacks some. Clonal size and the V and J genes are those of that table, whereas D and trimming came from the DNA. This sample has about 480,000 clones; about 85% occur once, and the top ten carry just under 2%. Residents of 20 to 25 US areas, aged about 18 to 95 years, made up the participants. Material for sequencing was PBMCs or T cells enriched from blood (not recorded which). The TCR comes from a woman aged 18-29 years with acute COVID-19.

CDR3 DNA sequence: TGTGCCAGCAGCTTGGATATGTCGGGGAACACAGATACGCAGTATTTT. Encoded protein: CASSLDMSGNTDTQYF. The chain uses TRBV5-4 and TRBJ2-3; D is possibly TRBD2 (5 bases). The germline V gene has CDR1 SGHNT and CDR2 YYREEE (reference sequence). The CDR3 contains 16 residues. The V gene lost 0 bases and the J gene lost 2 bases, with 13 bases spanning the gap.